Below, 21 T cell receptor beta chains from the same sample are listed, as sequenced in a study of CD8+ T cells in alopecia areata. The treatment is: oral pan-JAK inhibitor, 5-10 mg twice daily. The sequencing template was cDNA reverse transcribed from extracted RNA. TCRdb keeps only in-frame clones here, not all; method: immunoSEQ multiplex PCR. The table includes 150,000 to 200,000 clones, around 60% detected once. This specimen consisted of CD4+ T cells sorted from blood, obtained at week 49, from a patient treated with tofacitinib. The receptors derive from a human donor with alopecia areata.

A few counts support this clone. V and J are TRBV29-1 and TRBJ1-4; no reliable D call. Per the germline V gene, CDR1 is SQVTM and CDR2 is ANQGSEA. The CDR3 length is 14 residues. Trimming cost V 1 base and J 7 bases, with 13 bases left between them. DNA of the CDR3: TGCAGCGTTGAAGGGGCGGGATCCCGTGAAAAACTGTTTTTT. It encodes CSVEGAGSREKLFF.

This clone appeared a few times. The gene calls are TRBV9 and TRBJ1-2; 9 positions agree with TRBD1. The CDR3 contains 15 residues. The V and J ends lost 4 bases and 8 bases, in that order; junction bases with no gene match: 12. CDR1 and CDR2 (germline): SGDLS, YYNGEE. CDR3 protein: CASSFQTGGMWGYTF. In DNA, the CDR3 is TGTGCCAGCAGCTTCCAGACAGGGGGTATGTGGGGCTACACCTTC. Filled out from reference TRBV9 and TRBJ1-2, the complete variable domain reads DSGVTQTPKHLITATGQRVTLRCSPRSGDLSVYWYQQSLDQGLQFLIQYYNGEERAKGNILERFSAQQFPDLHSELNLSSLELGDSALYFCASSFQTGGMWGYTFGSGTRLTVV.

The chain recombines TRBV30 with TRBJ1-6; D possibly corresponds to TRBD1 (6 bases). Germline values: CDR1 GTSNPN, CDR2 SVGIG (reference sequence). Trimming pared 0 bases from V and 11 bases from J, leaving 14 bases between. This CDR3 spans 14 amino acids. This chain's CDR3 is CAWSVKGVRPPLHF. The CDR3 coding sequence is TGTGCCTGGAGTGTAAAGGGGGTGCGTCCACCCCTCCACTTT.

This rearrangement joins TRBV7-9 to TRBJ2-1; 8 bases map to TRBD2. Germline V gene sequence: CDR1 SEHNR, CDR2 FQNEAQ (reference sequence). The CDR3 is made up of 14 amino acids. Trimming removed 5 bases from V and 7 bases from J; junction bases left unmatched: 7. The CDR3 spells CASSPLGGGNEQFF. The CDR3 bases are TGTGCCAGCAGCCCGCTCGGGGGGGGTAATGAGCAGTTCTTC.

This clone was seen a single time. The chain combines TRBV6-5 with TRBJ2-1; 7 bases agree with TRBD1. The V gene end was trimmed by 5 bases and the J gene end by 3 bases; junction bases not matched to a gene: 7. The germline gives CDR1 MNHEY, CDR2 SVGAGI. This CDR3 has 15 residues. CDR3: CASSPGQSIYNEQFF. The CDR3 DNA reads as TGTGCCAGCAGTCCGGGACAGAGTATCTACAATGAGCAGTTCTTC.

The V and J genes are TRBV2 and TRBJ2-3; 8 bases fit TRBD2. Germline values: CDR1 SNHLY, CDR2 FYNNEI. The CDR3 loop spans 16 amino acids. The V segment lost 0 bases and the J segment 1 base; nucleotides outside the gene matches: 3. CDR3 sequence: CASSEAVLAGTDTQYF. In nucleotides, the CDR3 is TGTGCCAGCAGTGAAGCGGTACTAGCGGGCACAGATACGCAGTATTTT.

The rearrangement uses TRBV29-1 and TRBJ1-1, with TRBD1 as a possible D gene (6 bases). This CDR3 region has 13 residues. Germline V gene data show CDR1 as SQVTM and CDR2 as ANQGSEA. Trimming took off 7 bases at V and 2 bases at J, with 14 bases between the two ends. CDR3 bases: TGCAGCGCTCAGGGGTCTCTTAACACTGAAGCTTTCTTT. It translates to CSAQGSLNTEAFF.

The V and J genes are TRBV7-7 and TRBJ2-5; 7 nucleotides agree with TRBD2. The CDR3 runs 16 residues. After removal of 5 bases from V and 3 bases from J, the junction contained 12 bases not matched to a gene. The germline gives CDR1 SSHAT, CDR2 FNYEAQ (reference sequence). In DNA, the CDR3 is TGTGCCAGCAGCATAGGCCGGGGGGTGAGGGAAGAGACCCAGTACTTC. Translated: CASSIGRGVREETQYF.

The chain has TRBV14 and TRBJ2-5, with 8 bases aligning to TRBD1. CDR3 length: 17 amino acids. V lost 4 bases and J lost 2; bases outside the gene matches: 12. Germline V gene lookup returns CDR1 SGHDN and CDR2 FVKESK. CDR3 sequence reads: CASSLTQGAILQETQYF. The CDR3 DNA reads TGTGCCAGCAGCCTGACGCAGGGGGCAATCCTTCAAGAGACCCAGTACTTC.

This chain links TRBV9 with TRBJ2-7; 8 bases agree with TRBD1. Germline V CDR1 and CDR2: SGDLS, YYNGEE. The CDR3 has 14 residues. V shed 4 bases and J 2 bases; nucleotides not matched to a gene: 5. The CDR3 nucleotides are TGTGCCAGCAGCTTCCGGACAGGGACCTACGAGCAGTACTTC. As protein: CASSFRTGTYEQYF.

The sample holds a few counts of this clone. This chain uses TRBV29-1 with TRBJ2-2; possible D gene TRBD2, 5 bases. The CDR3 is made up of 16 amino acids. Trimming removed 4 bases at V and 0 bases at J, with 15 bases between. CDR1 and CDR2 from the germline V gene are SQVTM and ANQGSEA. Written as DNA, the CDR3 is TGCAGCGTTGTCCGTGAGGGTTTTGCGAACACCGGGGAGCTGTTTTTT. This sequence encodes CSVVREGFANTGELFF.

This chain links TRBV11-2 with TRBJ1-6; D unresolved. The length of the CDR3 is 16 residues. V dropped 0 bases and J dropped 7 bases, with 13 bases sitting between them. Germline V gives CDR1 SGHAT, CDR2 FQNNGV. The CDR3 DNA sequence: TGTGCCAGCAGCTTAGAAAGTGTCGGAGGCAATTCACCCCTCCACTTT. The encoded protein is CASSLESVGGNSPLHF.

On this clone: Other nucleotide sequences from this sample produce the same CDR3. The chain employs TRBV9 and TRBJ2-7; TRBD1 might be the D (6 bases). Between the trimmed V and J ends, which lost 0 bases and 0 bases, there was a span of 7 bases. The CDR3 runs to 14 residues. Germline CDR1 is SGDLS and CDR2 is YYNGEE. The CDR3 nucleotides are TGTGCCAGCAGCGTAGGGACAGTCTCCTACGAGCAGTACTTC. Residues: CASSVGTVSYEQYF.

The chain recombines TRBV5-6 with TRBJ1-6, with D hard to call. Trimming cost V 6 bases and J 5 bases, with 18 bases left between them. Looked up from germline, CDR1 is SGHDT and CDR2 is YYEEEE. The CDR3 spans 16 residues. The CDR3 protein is CASTRALNSNNSPLHF. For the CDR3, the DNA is TGTGCCAGCACCCGAGCTCTTAACTCTAATAATTCACCCCTCCACTTT.

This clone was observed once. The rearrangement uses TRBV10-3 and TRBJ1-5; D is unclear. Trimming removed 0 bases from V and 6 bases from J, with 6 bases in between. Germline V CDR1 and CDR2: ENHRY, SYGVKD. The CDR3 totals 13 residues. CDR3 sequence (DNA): TGTGCCATCAGTGAGTCGGGTGGTCAGCCCCAGCATTTT. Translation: CAISESGGQPQHF.

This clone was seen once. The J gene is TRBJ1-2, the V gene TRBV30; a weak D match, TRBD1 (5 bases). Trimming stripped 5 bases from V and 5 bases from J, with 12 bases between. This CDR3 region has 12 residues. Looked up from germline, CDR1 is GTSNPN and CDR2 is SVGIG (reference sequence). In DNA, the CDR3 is TGTGCCTGGGCTTTAGGGGATTATGGCTACACCTTC. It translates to CAWALGDYGYTF.

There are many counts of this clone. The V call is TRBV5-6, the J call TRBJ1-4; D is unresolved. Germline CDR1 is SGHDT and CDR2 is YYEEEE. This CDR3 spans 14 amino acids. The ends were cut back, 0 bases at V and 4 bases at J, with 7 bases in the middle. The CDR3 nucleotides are TGTGCCAGCAGCTTGGGGGCCGTTAATGAAAAACTGTTTTTT. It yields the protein CASSLGAVNEKLFF.

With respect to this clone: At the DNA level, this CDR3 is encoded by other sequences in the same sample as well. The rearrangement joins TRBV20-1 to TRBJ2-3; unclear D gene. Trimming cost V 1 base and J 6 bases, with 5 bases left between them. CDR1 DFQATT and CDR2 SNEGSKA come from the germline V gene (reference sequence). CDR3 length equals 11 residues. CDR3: CSARVTDTQYF. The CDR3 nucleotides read TGCAGTGCTAGAGTAACGGATACGCAGTATTTT.

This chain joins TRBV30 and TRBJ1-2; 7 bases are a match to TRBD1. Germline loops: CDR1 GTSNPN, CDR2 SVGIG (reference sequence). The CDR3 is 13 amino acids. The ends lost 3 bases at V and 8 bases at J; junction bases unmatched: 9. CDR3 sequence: CAWRPDRAAGYTF. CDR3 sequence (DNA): TGTGCCTGGAGACCCGACAGGGCTGCCGGCTACACCTTC.

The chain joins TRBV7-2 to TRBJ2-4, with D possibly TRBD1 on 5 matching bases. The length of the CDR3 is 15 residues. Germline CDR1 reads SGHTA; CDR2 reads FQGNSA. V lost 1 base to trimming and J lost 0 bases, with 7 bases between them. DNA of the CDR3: TGTGCCAGCAGCTTAGACAGGCTAGCCAAAAACATTCAGTACTTC. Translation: CASSLDRLAKNIQYF.

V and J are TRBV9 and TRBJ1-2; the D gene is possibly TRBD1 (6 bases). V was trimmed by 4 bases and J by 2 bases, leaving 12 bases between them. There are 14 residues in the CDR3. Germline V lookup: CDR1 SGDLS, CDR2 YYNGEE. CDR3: CASSFLRGNYGYTF. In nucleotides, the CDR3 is TGTGCCAGCAGCTTTCTAAGGGGGAACTATGGCTACACCTTC.